The 26 T cell receptor beta chains below come from one sample, sequenced in a study of graft-versus-host responses after intestinal transplantation. Assay used: immunoSEQ multiplex PCR; TCRdb lists only in-frame clones, some missing. The data hold approximately 85,000 clones, with under 95% observed a single time. No antigen is known for these receptors. The sequencing here drew on unstimulated CD8+ T cells sorted from spleen or lymph node cells, taken before transplant. The receptors derive from a human donor who was the organ donor for an intestinal transplant.

This clone showed up just once. The gene calls are TRBV2 and TRBJ1-1; the match to TRBD1 covers 9 bases. CDR3 length: 16 residues. J lost 0 bases, V lost 6 bases, and 8 bases had no gene match. Germline assignment: CDR1 SNHLY and CDR2 FYNNEI. The CDR3 reads CASSTGTGYMNTEAFF. The CDR3 bases are TGTGCCAGCAGCACCGGGACAGGGTACATGAACACTGAAGCTTTCTTT.

The genes are TRBV5-1 and TRBJ1-2, with 12 nucleotides matching TRBD1. CDR1 and CDR2 from the germline V gene are SGHRS and YFSETQ. V gave up 1 base and J gave up 6 bases; unmatched junction bases: 7. The CDR3 has 16 residues. CDR3 coding DNA: TGCGCCAGCAGCTTGTACGGGACAGGGGGCTCAGATGGCTACACCTTC. This codes for CASSLYGTGGSDGYTF.

CDR3 nucleotides: TGTGCCAGTAGTGCCCCAGGGGAAGGTCATCAGCCCCAGCATTTT. Its translation: CASSAPGEGHQPQHF. The chain combines TRBV19 with TRBJ1-5; D is perhaps TRBD1 (6 bases). The V gene lost 5 bases and the J gene lost 5 bases, with 16 bases spanning the gap. CDR1 is LNHDA, CDR2 SQIVND, per germline (reference sequence). The CDR3 is 15 residues long.

V gene TRBV5-4 combines with J gene TRBJ1-1; D ambiguous. CDR3 length equals 17 residues. Trimming took off 0 bases at V and 6 bases at J, with 21 bases between the two ends. Germline-derived CDR1 and CDR2 are SGHNT and YYREEE (reference sequence). This chain's CDR3 is CASSLDGPIQPGPEAFF. DNA of the CDR3: TGTGCCAGCAGCTTGGACGGCCCGATACAGCCGGGCCCTGAAGCTTTCTTT.

This chain joins TRBV5-1 and TRBJ2-5; the match to TRBD1 covers 8 bases. Germline CDR1 reads SGHRS; CDR2 reads YFSETQ. The CDR3 loop spans 15 amino acids. The J segment lost 2 bases and the V segment lost 4 bases, leaving 7 bases of the junction unmatched. Written as DNA, the CDR3 is TGCGCCAGCAGCCCAGGGACAGGCCCACAAGAGACCCAGTACTTC. As protein: CASSPGTGPQETQYF. Drawing the rest from reference TRBV5-1 and TRBJ2-5, the complete variable domain is KAGVTQTPRYLIKTRGQQVTLSCSPISGHRSVSWYQQTPGQGLQFLFEYFSETQRNKGNFPGRFSGRQFSNSRSEMNVSTLELGDSALYLCASSPGTGPQETQYFGPGTRLLVL.

This sequence joins TRBV15 and TRBJ2-5; 14 bases fit TRBD2. The CDR3 consists of 19 residues. With 0 bases clipped from V and 7 bases from J, the junction kept 13 bases outside the gene matches. Germline V gene sequence: CDR1 LNHNV, CDR2 YYDKDF (reference sequence). CDR3 amino acids: CATSRDVTSGRAYLATQYF. In nucleotides, the CDR3 is TGTGCCACCAGCAGAGATGTGACTAGCGGGAGGGCCTACCTGGCGACCCAGTACTTC.

The chain combines TRBV4-1 with TRBJ1-5; D ambiguous. From germline, CDR1 is MGHRA and CDR2 YSYEKL. This CDR3 has 14 residues. V lost 5 bases, J lost 1 base, and 9 bases lay in between. CDR3 residues: CASSKAPSNQPQHF. In nucleotides, the CDR3 is TGCGCCAGCAGCAAGGCCCCGAGCAATCAGCCCCAGCATTTT.

As for this clone: Being one base from a much bigger clone, this may be a read error. V and J are TRBV4-2 and TRBJ1-3; D not certain. The CDR3 has 18 amino acids. Per germline, CDR1 LGHNA and CDR2 YNFKEQ. Trimming took 0 bases from V and 0 from J, leaving 15 bases between them. CDR3 protein: CASSQDQMDGSSGNTIYF. Here the CDR3 DNA reads TGTGCCAGCAGCCAAGATCAAATGGACGGGAGCTCTGGAAACACCATATATTTT.

The CDR3 sequence is CASSLIAGMVNEQFF. CDR3 bases: TGTGCCAGCAGCTTGATAGCGGGCATGGTAAATGAGCAGTTCTTC. This chain connects TRBV7-3 to TRBJ2-1; 7 bases align to TRBD2. With 3 bases clipped from V and 7 bases from J, the junction kept 9 bases outside the gene matches. The CDR3 covers 15 residues. Germline V gene data show CDR1 as SGHTA and CDR2 as FQGTGA. Complete variable domain (other parts from reference TRBV7-3 and TRBJ2-1): GAGVSQTPSNKVTEKGKYVELRCDPISGHTALYWYRQSLGQGPEFLIYFQGTGAADDSGLPNDRFFAVRPEGSVSTLKIQRTERGDSAVYLCASSLIAGMVNEQFFGPGTRLTVL.

The chain has TRBV5-1 and TRBJ2-7, with 14 bases matching TRBD2. V was pared by 4 bases and J by 3 bases, with 6 bases of the junction left unmatched. CDR1 SGHRS and CDR2 YFSETQ come from the germline V gene. CDR3 length equals 16 residues. The CDR3 region is CASSEGLAGEVYEQYF. The CDR3 DNA reads as TGCGCCAGCAGCGAGGGACTAGCGGGAGAGGTCTACGAGCAGTACTTC.

This chain links TRBV13 with TRBJ2-7; 15 bases match TRBD2. With V trimmed by 5 bases and J by 3 bases, 5 bases remained unmatched. Germline V CDR1 and CDR2: PRHDT, FYEKMQ (reference sequence). CDR3 length equals 16 residues. The CDR3, as DNA: TGTGCCAGCAGCGGACCGGGACTAGCGGGAGGCTACGAGCAGTACTTC. Amino acids: CASSGPGLAGGYEQYF.

The V gene is TRBV6-1, the J gene TRBJ2-2, with D unclear. CDR3 size: 15 residues. Germline CDR1 reads MNHNS; CDR2 reads SASEGT. V gave up 4 bases and J gave up 7 bases, with 16 bases separating them. The CDR3 is CASSGQTPTFGELFF. The CDR3 DNA is TGTGCCAGCAGTGGGCAGACTCCGACGTTCGGGGAGCTGTTTTTT.

The chain uses TRBV10-1 and TRBJ2-2; D might be TRBD1 or TRBD2, each matching 5 bases. The germline CDR1 and CDR2 sequences are WNHNN and SYGVQD (reference sequence). V lost 6 bases to trimming and J lost 3 bases, with 17 bases between them. This CDR3 is built from 16 residues. DNA for the CDR3: TGCGCCAGCAGCCCAGGACGGGGCCTTTACACCGGGGAGCTGTTTTTT. This gives the protein CASSPGRGLYTGELFF.

V usage is TRBV4-1 and J usage is TRBJ1-3; the D is unclear. Germline CDR1 and CDR2: MGHRA and YSYEKL. CDR3 length: 15 residues. Deletions cut 0 bases from V and 0 bases from J, with 6 bases between. CDR3 sequence (DNA): TGCGCCAGCAGCCAAGAGTTCAGCTCTGGAAACACCATATATTTT. Its protein is CASSQEFSSGNTIYF.

As concerns this clone: The junction and the germline gene differ at one end; a read error may be behind it. CDR3 loop: CSVVGLAGYGLF. DNA for the CDR3: TGCAGCGTCGTGGGACTAGCGGGATACGGGCTCTTC. The chain carries TRBV29-1 and TRBJ2-1, with TRBD2 matching 13 bases. CDR1 SQVTM and CDR2 ANQGSEA come from the germline V gene. The CDR3 is 12 residues long.

The gene calls are TRBV15 and TRBJ2-7; the D is unclear. Germline V gene data show CDR1 as LNHNV and CDR2 as YYDKDF (reference sequence). The CDR3 runs 14 residues. Deletions cut 2 bases from V and 1 base from J, with 9 bases between. CDR3 nucleotides: TGTGCCACCAGCAGACTCGAGGCTTCCTACGAGCAGTACTTC. Translating gives CATSRLEASYEQYF. The whole variable domain, remainder taken from reference TRBV15 and TRBJ2-7, is DAMVIQNPRYQVTQFGKPVTLSCSQTLNHNVMYWYQQKSSQAPKLLFHYYDKDFNNEADTPDNFQSRRPNTSFCFLDIRSPGLGDTAMYLCATSRLEASYEQYFGPGTRLTVT.

Here the CDR3 reads CASSGEGYGYTF. In DNA, the CDR3 is TGCGCCAGCAGTGGGGAGGGATATGGCTACACCTTC. The chain has TRBV10-1 and TRBJ1-2; the D is unclear. The ends were cut back, 4 bases at V and 5 bases at J, with 8 bases in the middle. There are 12 residues in the CDR3. CDR1 is WNHNN and CDR2 is SYGVQD in the germline V gene (reference sequence).

This chain links TRBV5-6 with TRBJ1-5; D is unclear. Germline CDR1 and CDR2: SGHDT and YYEEEE. V shed 0 bases and J shed 1 base, with 5 bases lying between them. This CDR3 contains 14 residues. The CDR3 region is CASSLGSSNQPQHF. The CDR3 DNA is TGTGCCAGCAGCTTGGGGTCAAGCAATCAGCCCCAGCATTTT.

V gene TRBV18 combines with J gene TRBJ1-3; the D gene is possibly TRBD1 (6 bases). Germline CDR1 KGHSH, CDR2 LQKENI. V was cut by 1 base and J by 6 bases, with 22 bases left in between. The CDR3 is 18 amino acids. CDR3 in amino acids: CASSPLPRVRGAENTIYF. In nucleotides, the CDR3 is TGTGCCAGCTCACCACTCCCCCGGGTTCGGGGGGCCGAAAACACCATATATTTT.

The genes are TRBV7-3 and TRBJ1-2; possibly TRBD1 for D (6 bases). The CDR3 length is 13 residues. The germline gives CDR1 SGHTA, CDR2 FQGTGA. Deletions cut 3 bases from V and 8 bases from J, with 13 bases between. The CDR3 protein is CASSLAGAGGYTF. The CDR3, as DNA: TGTGCCAGCAGCTTGGCAGGGGCGGGAGGCTACACCTTC.

The J gene is TRBJ1-2, the V gene TRBV5-1; 8 bases are shared with TRBD1. Germline V gene sequence: CDR1 SGHRS, CDR2 YFSETQ. The V gene end was trimmed by 4 bases and the J gene end by 6 bases; junction bases not matched to a gene: 14. This CDR3 contains 16 residues. CDR3 nucleotides: TGCGCCAGCAGCCCTATTGTGACAGGGGCCCACCATGGCTACACCTTC. Protein: CASSPIVTGAHHGYTF.

The chain employs TRBV6-4 and TRBJ2-1, with D possibly matching TRBD2 (6 bases). Trimming stripped 4 bases from V and 4 bases from J, with 14 bases between. The CDR3 spans 15 residues. Germline CDR1 MRHNA, CDR2 SNTAGT. CDR3 DNA: TGTGCCAGCAGTGCCTACGGGACTGGATACAATGAGCAGTTCTTC. Amino acid sequence: CASSAYGTGYNEQFF.

The CDR3 DNA reads TGTGCCAGCAGCTTAGGACTAGTTGGGTTGGAGCAGTACTTC. Amino acid sequence: CASSLGLVGLEQYF. The chain joins TRBV13 to TRBJ2-7, with D possibly TRBD2 on 5 matching bases. Germline V lookup: CDR1 PRHDT, CDR2 FYEKMQ (reference sequence). V dropped 0 bases and J dropped 7 bases, with 13 bases sitting between them. The CDR3 has 14 amino acids. The full variable domain, its missing parts supplied by reference TRBV13 and TRBJ2-7, is AAGVIQSPRHLIKEKRETATLKCYPIPRHDTVYWYQQGPGQDPQFLISFYEKMQSDKGSIPDRFSAQQFSDYHSELNMSSLELGDSALYFCASSLGLVGLEQYFGPGTRLTVT.

V is TRBV6-6 and J is TRBJ1-2, with D perhaps matching TRBD1 (6 bases). CDR1 and CDR2 from the germline V gene are MNHNY and SVGAGI (reference sequence). Deletions cut 8 bases from V and 7 bases from J, with 17 bases between. CDR3 size: 13 residues. Written as DNA, the CDR3 is TGTGCCAGCGGACACAGGGCCCACCCTGGCTACACCTTC. Translating it yields CASGHRAHPGYTF.

This chain links TRBV5-4 with TRBJ2-3; D gene ambiguous. The V and J ends lost 2 bases and 2 bases respectively, with 12 bases between them. Germline loops: CDR1 SGHNT, CDR2 YYREEE (reference sequence). CDR3 length: 15 amino acids. CDR3 amino acids: CASSFGGPHTDTQYF. DNA for the CDR3: TGTGCCAGCAGCTTCGGCGGTCCCCACACAGATACGCAGTATTTT.

This rearrangement joins TRBV4-1 to TRBJ2-3; the D gene is possibly TRBD2 (6 bases). Deletions cut 4 bases from V and 2 bases from J, with 13 bases between. The CDR3 spans 15 residues. The germline CDR1 and CDR2 sequences are MGHRA and YSYEKL. The CDR3 here is CASSLGGSVTDTQYF. The CDR3 DNA follows: TGCGCCAGCAGCCTCGGGGGTTCTGTCACAGATACGCAGTATTTT.